The entry that follows covers one T cell receptor (beta chain) sequence. No antigen is known for it. There were healthy Caucasian individuals from Russia, aged about 6 to 100, serving as donors. Samples each had at least 5.5 micrograms of total RNA extracted. This sample is part of a study of blood T cells in healthy people across ages. The study's findings and limits: It was held that diversity estimates obtained from one million T cells represented underestimates.

CDR3 length: 13 residues. Between the trimmed V and J ends, which lost 6 bases and 10 bases, there was a span of 18 bases. From germline, CDR1 is MNHEY and CDR2 SMNVEV (reference sequence). A sample-barcoded 5' primer and a J-beta primer mix were used in a second PCR of about 7 to 12 cycles. TCRdb reprocessed the 5' RACE reads with MiXCR, giving one entry per CDR3 protein. The sample shows roughly 1.4 million distinct CDR3 sequences, roughly 59% of them seen only once. This receptor was identified in a man aged 18 to 35 in good health. Input material: blood. The chain couples TRBV27 to TRBJ2-5; D is unclear. CDR3 sequence reads: CASRSLRTGNQYF. The CDR3 DNA sequence: TGTGCCAGCAGATCCCTGCGTACCGGAAACCAGTACTTC.